The text below deals with one TCR beta chain. The antigen remains unidentified. This specimen comes from a study of T cell responses to AZD1222 COVID-19 vaccine. The repertoire was sequenced with immunoSEQ multiplex PCR; TCRdb's copy has only in-frame clones and lacks some. The sample holds roughly 170,000 clones; 90% are singletons and the top ten take around 2.9%. The study, taken as a whole, reports: In a largely white British group with more females than males, clonal diversity was possibly underestimated.

Per germline, CDR1 SGHRS and CDR2 YFSETQ. Trimming removed 1 base from V and 1 base from J, with 10 bases in between. This CDR3 has 15 residues. The starting material was peripheral blood, obtained on day 0 of AZD1222 vaccination. The rearrangement joins TRBV5-1 to TRBJ2-3, with TRBD2 as a possible D gene (5 bases). The TCR was taken from an adult in good health. CDR3 region: CASSLNGDGTDTQYF. The DNA of the CDR3 is TGCGCCAGCAGCTTGAACGGGGATGGCACAGATACGCAGTATTTT. Full variable domain (missing parts from reference TRBV5-1 and TRBJ2-3): KAGVTQTPRYLIKTRGQQVTLSCSPISGHRSVSWYQQTPGQGLQFLFEYFSETQRNKGNFPGRFSGRQFSNSRSEMNVSTLELGDSALYLCASSLNGDGTDTQYFGPGTRLTVL.